One sample yielded the 19 T cell receptor beta chains listed below, sequenced in a study of identical twins. TCRdb reanalysed the 5' RACE reads using MiXCR and keeps one entry per CDR3 protein. The table includes a few hundred thousand distinct CDR3 sequences, 20% to 25% detected once. These same records also appear under a second study, on T cells expressing NK-cell markers.

The sample taken for sequencing was CD4+ T cells sorted from blood. These receptor sequences come from a woman younger than 35 in good health.

V gene TRBV10-3 combines with J gene TRBJ1-3; D gene uncertain. The CDR3 consists of 14 residues. The V gene lost 10 bases and the J gene lost 0 bases, with 13 bases spanning the gap. The germline CDR1 and CDR2 sequences are ENHRY and SYGVKD. CDR3 residues: CATSGGGSGNTIYF. The CDR3 nucleotides read TGTGCCACCTCAGGCGGTGGCTCTGGAAACACCATATATTTT.

The rearrangement uses TRBV3-1 and TRBJ2-1; 8 bases agree with TRBD2. Trimming cost V 1 base and J 8 bases; bases outside gene matches: 13. Germline V gives CDR1 LGHDT, CDR2 YNNKEL (reference sequence). This CDR3 has 17 residues. The chain's CDR3 is CASSQAMVLAGSYEQFF. The CDR3 bases are TGTGCCAGCAGCCAAGCTATGGTGTTAGCGGGGTCCTATGAGCAGTTCTTC.

This clonotype has a count of ten or more. V is TRBV7-8 and J is TRBJ2-3; 14 bases fit TRBD2. CDR1 and CDR2 from the germline V gene are SGHVS and FQNEAQ. Trimming took 5 bases from V and 9 from J; bases not matched to a gene: 13. The CDR3 has 17 residues. CDR3 nucleotide sequence: TGTGCCAGCAGCCAAAGGTCCCTAGGGACTAGCGGGGGAACGCAGTATTTT. Amino acids: CASSQRSLGTSGGTQYF.

This chain's CDR3 is CSVGVGGPKTRDNEQFF. CDR3 nucleotide sequence: TGCAGCGTTGGTGTAGGAGGTCCTAAAACCCGAGACAATGAGCAGTTCTTC. The chain joins TRBV29-1 to TRBJ2-1; TRBD2 is a possible D gene (5 bases). This CDR3 has 17 residues. CDR1 SQVTM and CDR2 ANQGSEA come from the germline V gene. Trimming cost V 4 bases and J 5 bases, with 24 bases left between them.

The V and J genes are TRBV12-3 or TRBV12-4 and TRBJ1-6; 9 nucleotides align to TRBD1. Trimming removed 2 bases from V and 5 bases from J; junction bases left unmatched: 4. The CDR3 is made up of 16 amino acids. CDR3 amino acids: CASSLIGDRDNSPLHF. Here the CDR3 DNA reads TGTGCCAGCAGTTTAATCGGGGACAGGGATAATTCACCCCTCCACTTT.

The V gene is TRBV4-3, the J gene TRBJ2-3, with D possibly being TRBD1 (6 bases). CDR1 is LGHNA and CDR2 is YSLEER in the germline V gene. With 0 bases removed from V and 9 bases from J, the gap between germline ends came to 7 bases. The CDR3 loop spans 12 amino acids. CDR3 region: CASSQERGTQYF. CDR3 nucleotide sequence: TGCGCCAGCAGCCAAGAAAGGGGGACGCAGTATTTT.

The table lists this clonotype with a few counts. The CDR3 coding sequence is TGTGCCAGCAGCGTATCGGAGCGGGGCCTAGGGACCCAGTACTTC. Protein sequence: CASSVSERGLGTQYF. The chain carries TRBV9 and TRBJ2-5; 7 nucleotides agree with TRBD2. The CDR3 totals 15 residues. Germline V gives CDR1 SGDLS, CDR2 YYNGEE. J was trimmed by 7 bases and V by 1 base; bases with no gene match: 10.

This clonotype was recorded a few times. This sequence joins TRBV14 and TRBJ2-1; D remains unclear. The CDR3 sequence is 15 residues long. With 4 bases removed from V and 10 bases from J, the gap between germline ends came to 20 bases. Germline loops: CDR1 SGHDN, CDR2 FVKESK. The CDR3 spells CASSRINYPRVEQFF. CDR3 coding DNA: TGTGCCAGCAGCCGAATAAATTATCCACGGGTGGAGCAGTTCTTC. Drawing the rest from reference TRBV14 and TRBJ2-1, the complete variable domain is EAGVTQFPSHSVIEKGQTVTLRCDPISGHDNLYWYRRVMGKEIKFLLHFVKESKQDESGMPNNRFLAERTGGTYSTLKVQPAELEDSGVYFCASSRINYPRVEQFFGPGTRLTVL.

The CDR3 coding sequence is TGTGCCACCGAGAGGGACATCCCCTACAATGAGCAGTTCTTC. Its protein product is CATERDIPYNEQFF. The rearrangement joins TRBV10-3 to TRBJ2-1; D perhaps matches TRBD1 (6 bases). The CDR3 length is 14 residues. V lost 10 bases and J lost 2, with 15 bases in between. Germline loops: CDR1 ENHRY, CDR2 SYGVKD.

This clonotype has only a few counts. The chain combines TRBV5-5 with TRBJ2-1, with D tentatively TRBD1 or TRBD2 (6 bases each). Trimming removed 3 bases at V and 9 bases at J, with 22 bases between. CDR3 length: 16 amino acids. Per the germline V gene, CDR1 is SGHKS and CDR2 is YYEKEE (reference sequence). The CDR3 bases are TGTGCCAGCAGCTGGTCTTCGGGGGCGACGTTAGCTGAGCAGTTCTTC. This sequence encodes CASSWSSGATLAEQFF. The full variable domain, in which reference TRBV5-5 and TRBJ2-1 provide the parts outside the CDR3, is DAGVTQSPTHLIKTRGQQVTLRCSPISGHKSVSWYQQVLGQGPQFIFQYYEKEERGRGNFPDRFSARQFPNYSSELNVNALLLGDSALYLCASSWSSGATLAEQFFGPGTRLTVL.

The V and J genes are TRBV5-1 and TRBJ2-1; 10 positions agree with TRBD1. Per germline, CDR1 SGHRS and CDR2 YFSETQ. The V gene end was trimmed by 5 bases and the J gene end by 4 bases; junction bases not matched to a gene: 6. This CDR3 has 15 amino acids. CDR3 amino acids: CASSGGTGVYNEQFF. In DNA form, the CDR3 reads TGCGCCAGCAGTGGCGGGACAGGGGTTTACAATGAGCAGTTCTTC.

V is TRBV6-6 and J is TRBJ1-1; D uncertain. The CDR3 spans 13 residues. Germline V lookup: CDR1 MNHNY, CDR2 SVGAGI (reference sequence). V shed 0 bases and J shed 6 bases, with 8 bases lying between them. DNA for the CDR3: TGTGCCAGCAGTTACTCGAACCCGCCTGAAGCTTTCTTT. It specifies CASSYSNPPEAFF.

The chain couples TRBV5-4 to TRBJ2-1; 9 positions match TRBD2. The CDR3 extends over 13 amino acids. Germline assignment: CDR1 SGHNT and CDR2 YYREEE (reference sequence). Germline trimming cut 4 bases from V and 10 bases from J; bases unmatched to any gene: 6. The CDR3 here is CASSPGTSIEQFF. CDR3 nucleotide sequence: TGTGCCAGCAGCCCCGGGACTAGCATCGAGCAGTTCTTC. Full variable domain (remainder filled in from reference TRBV5-4 and TRBJ2-1): ETGVTQSPTHLIKTRGQQVTLRCSSQSGHNTVSWYQQALGQGPQFIFQYYREEENGRGNFPPRFSGLQFPNYSSELNVNALELDDSALYLCASSPGTSIEQFFGPGTRLTVL.

In its sample, this clonotype was seen many times. The rearrangement links TRBV29-1 to TRBJ1-5; no reliable D call. The CDR3 runs to 12 residues. The germline V and J ends were trimmed by 5 bases and 4 bases, with 9 bases remaining between them. Per germline, CDR1 SQVTM and CDR2 ANQGSEA. The CDR3 spells CSVKSINQPQHF. The CDR3 nucleotides are TGCAGCGTTAAGTCTATTAATCAGCCCCAGCATTTT.

This chain connects TRBV5-6 to TRBJ1-1; no definite D call. The CDR3 totals 12 residues. In germline, CDR1 is SGHDT, CDR2 YYEEEE. V lost 2 bases, J lost 7 bases, and 9 bases lay in between. DNA for the CDR3: TGTGCCAGCAGCTTTTCGGGCGTTGAAGCTTTCTTT. This translates into CASSFSGVEAFF.

The gene calls are TRBV13 and TRBJ2-7, with 8 bases identical to TRBD2. CDR1 and CDR2 (germline): PRHDT, FYEKMQ (reference sequence). The CDR3 length is 15 residues. After removal of 3 bases from V and 3 bases from J, the junction contained 7 bases not matched to a gene. The CDR3 DNA sequence: TGTGCCAGCAGCTTTTACGGGGGGGGAGTCTACGAGCAGTACTTC. Protein sequence: CASSFYGGGVYEQYF.

This clonotype was recorded at least ten times. This chain connects TRBV12-3 or TRBV12-4 to TRBJ2-1; D may correspond to TRBD1 or TRBD2 (6 bases each). The CDR3 covers 17 residues. The germline V and J ends were trimmed by 5 bases and 9 bases, with 26 bases remaining between them. The CDR3 loop is CASSPPSRGAYFGEQFF. Here the CDR3 DNA reads TGTGCCAGCAGTCCACCCTCTAGGGGGGCCTACTTCGGTGAGCAGTTCTTC.

The gene calls are TRBV7-2 and TRBJ2-1; TRBD1 might be the D (5 bases). CDR1 SGHTA and CDR2 FQGNSA come from the germline V gene. Trimming pared 1 base from V and 8 bases from J, leaving 9 bases between. CDR3 length equals 13 residues. The CDR3 coding sequence is TGTGCCAGCAGCTTAGAAGCAGGGCATGAGCAGTTCTTC. This sequence encodes CASSLEAGHEQFF.

The J gene is TRBJ1-2, the V gene TRBV2; 7 bases align to TRBD1. Germline values: CDR1 SNHLY, CDR2 FYNNEI. V shed 4 bases, J shed 6 bases, and the junction held 8 bases outside the gene matches. The CDR3 sequence is 14 residues long. Here the CDR3 reads CASSVYSGQDGYTF. Here the CDR3 DNA reads TGTGCCAGCAGTGTGTATAGCGGACAGGATGGCTACACCTTC.